The 6 T cell receptor beta chains listed next were all sequenced from one sample in a study of blood T cells in healthy people across ages (dated by TCRdb to 2014 to 2015). Receptor libraries were prepared by 5' RACE. The sequencer listed for this sample is Illumina HiSeq 2500. The second PCR ran for roughly 7 to 12 cycles and used a J-beta primer mix along with a sample-barcoded 5' primer. TCRdb ran its own pipeline on the public reads, namely fastp trimming at Q25 and MiXCR clone calling, and kept in-frame beta chains. Rows merge per CDR3 protein into single entries with the most common DNA and genes. Present in this sample are about a million distinct CDR3 sequences, roughly half of which were seen just once. The top ten hold about 22% of the sample. The sequenced material came from blood. The source is a woman in her sixties in good health.

This clonotype was seen ten or more times. The V and J genes are TRBV7-9 and TRBJ2-5; the D call may be TRBD1 or TRBD2 (5 bases each). V lost 2 bases, J lost 5 bases, and 9 bases lay in between. Germline V gene data show CDR1 as SEHNR and CDR2 as FQNEAQ (reference sequence). The CDR3 runs 13 residues. The CDR3 protein is CASSLQGRETQYF. The CDR3 bases are TGTGCCAGCAGCTTACAGGGACGGGAGACCCAGTACTTC.

The chain combines TRBV7-3 with TRBJ2-1; D remains ambiguous. The CDR3 runs to 14 residues. Germline CDR1 is SGHTA and CDR2 is FQGTGA. The V end was cut by 5 bases, the J end by 5 bases, with 13 bases between. The CDR3 nucleotides read TGTGCCAGCAGCGCCGCGGCACCCGACAATGAGCAGTTCTTC. Protein: CASSAAAPDNEQFF.

The rearrangement joins TRBV5-5 to TRBJ2-7; TRBD1 aligns across 9 bases. J gave up 2 bases and V 5 bases, and 5 bases lay outside the gene matches. Germline V gene sequence: CDR1 SGHKS, CDR2 YYEKEE (reference sequence). The CDR3 is 14 residues long. For the CDR3, the DNA is TGTGCCAGCAGACGACGACAGGGGGCCTACGAGCAGTACTTC. Translated: CASRRRQGAYEQYF.

The chain employs TRBV28 and TRBJ2-7; 7 nucleotides match TRBD1. V was clipped by 10 bases and J by 2 bases; unmatched bases: 11. The CDR3 consists of 14 residues. Germline CDR1 and CDR2: MDHEN and SYDVKM. The CDR3 bases are TGTGCCATCACTCCGGGACAGTCTACCTACGAGCAGTACTTC. Its translation is CAITPGQSTYEQYF.

This clonotype appeared a single time. The rearrangement joins TRBV12-3 or TRBV12-4 to TRBJ2-4, with 9 bases lining up with TRBD2. The CDR3 contains 12 residues. Germline trimming cut 6 bases from V and 13 bases from J; bases unmatched to any gene: 7. The chain's CDR3 is CASRSGRSEQYF. The CDR3 DNA follows: TGTGCCAGCAGGAGCGGGAGGTCTGAGCAGTACTTC.

The V gene is TRBV20-1, the J gene TRBJ1-2; the D gene is possibly TRBD1 (6 bases). Trimming removed 3 bases from V and 4 bases from J, with 15 bases in between. The CDR3 is 14 residues long. The germline gives CDR1 DFQATT, CDR2 SNEGSKA (reference sequence). The CDR3 loop is CSARDETGPYGYTF. The CDR3 nucleotides are TGCAGTGCTAGGGACGAGACAGGACCCTATGGCTACACCTTC.